This TCR beta chain was sequenced in a study of blood T cells in healthy people across ages. The germline V gene encodes CDR1 LGHNA and CDR2 YNFKEQ. The CDR3 is 14 residues long. V lost 3 bases to trimming and J lost 7 bases, with 13 bases between them. The authors ran a second PCR of 7 to 11 cycles using a sample-barcoded 5' primer and a J-beta primer mix. MiXCR was run by TCRdb on the 5' RACE reads, yielding one entry per CDR3 protein. The data contain around 1,800,000 distinct CDR3 sequences, 35% to 50% of them singletons. The sequence was collected from a human donor in good health. The V gene is TRBV4-2, the J gene TRBJ2-1; perhaps TRBD1 as D (6 bases). The sequenced sample consisted of blood. DNA for the CDR3: TGTGCCAGCAGCCACCAGGGGTCCTTGAATGAGCAGTTCTTC. It yields the protein CASSHQGSLNEQFF.